The 15 T cell receptor beta chains presented below share a single source sample, sequenced in a study of shared clonotypes between healthy human individuals. Generated by immunoSEQ multiplex PCR, the TCRdb table keeps only in-frame clones and is missing some. The sample holds 1,400,000 or so clones; approximately 98.5% are singletons and the top ten take approximately 0.4%. Sequencing was carried out using naive CD4+ T cells sorted from blood. Subset given: CD45RA+ positively selected. These TCRs come from a man aged 30 to 39 in good health.

This chain uses TRBV7-2 with TRBJ2-3; perhaps D is TRBD1 or TRBD2 (5 bases each). Germline V gives CDR1 SGHTA, CDR2 FQGNSA. Trimming cost V 0 bases and J 0 bases, with 13 bases left between them. The CDR3 sequence is 17 residues long. In DNA form, the CDR3 reads TGTGCCAGCAGCTTAGCGGGACGCCAAACTAGCACAGATACGCAGTATTTT. Protein product: CASSLAGRQTSTDTQYF. The variable domain in full, completed from reference TRBV7-2 and TRBJ2-3, reads GAGVSQSPSNKVTEKGKDVELRCDPISGHTALYWYRQSLGQGLEFLIYFQGNSAPDKSGLPSDRFSAERTGGSVSTLTIQRTQQEDSAVYLCASSLAGRQTSTDTQYFGPGTRLTVL.

The genes are TRBV19 and TRBJ2-1; 8 bases line up with TRBD2. The V gene's germline CDR1 is LNHDA and CDR2 SQIVND (reference sequence). Trimming took 4 bases from V and 7 from J; bases not matched to a gene: 12. This CDR3 spans 16 amino acids. CDR3 amino acids: CASSRSGSNMGNEQFF. The CDR3 coding sequence is TGTGCCAGTAGTAGGAGCGGGAGTAATATGGGGAATGAGCAGTTCTTC. Drawing the rest from reference TRBV19 and TRBJ2-1, the complete variable domain is DGGITQSPKYLFRKEGQNVTLSCEQNLNHDAMYWYRQDPGQGLRLIYYSQIVNDFQKGDIAEGYSVSREKKESFPLTVTSAQKNPTAFYLCASSRSGSNMGNEQFFGPGTRLTVL.

The chain has TRBV11-2 and TRBJ2-1; 11 bases match TRBD2. Looked up from germline, CDR1 is SGHAT and CDR2 is FQNNGV. The ends lost 3 bases at V and 3 bases at J; junction bases unmatched: 1. The CDR3 length is 15 residues. The CDR3 DNA follows: TGTGCCAGCAGCTTTACTAGCGGGGGCTACAATGAGCAGTTCTTC. Amino acid sequence: CASSFTSGGYNEQFF. Complete variable domain (other parts from reference TRBV11-2 and TRBJ2-1): EAGVAQSPRYKIIEKRQSVAFWCNPISGHATLYWYQQILGQGPKLLIQFQNNGVVDDSQLPKDRFSAERLKGVDSTLKIQPAKLEDSAVYLCASSFTSGGYNEQFFGPGTRLTVL.

This chain links TRBV5-6 with TRBJ2-1; 14 bases are a match to TRBD2. The CDR3 consists of 16 residues. CDR1 is SGHDT and CDR2 is YYEEEE in the germline V gene. V lost 4 bases, J lost 4 bases, and 4 bases stayed unmatched. The CDR3 region is CASSKGLAGEYNEQFF. The CDR3 DNA is TGTGCCAGCAGCAAGGGACTAGCGGGAGAATACAATGAGCAGTTCTTC. The variable domain in full, with the rest retrieved from reference TRBV5-6 and TRBJ2-1, is DAGVTQSPTHLIKTRGQQVTLRCSPKSGHDTVSWYQQALGQGPQFIFQYYEEEERQRGNFPDRFSGHQFPNYSSELNVNALLLGDSALYLCASSKGLAGEYNEQFFGPGTRLTVL.

In its sample, this clone was seen once. The chain employs TRBV1 and TRBJ1-2; the table's D call TRBD1 went unverified against the DNA. TRBV1 is annotated as a pseudogene. The length of the CDR3 is 12 residues. The chain's CDR3 is CTSSTRQYGYTF. The CDR3 DNA reads as TGCACCAGCAGCACCCGTCAGTACGGCTACACCTTC.

The V gene is TRBV2, the J gene TRBJ1-5; D is possibly TRBD1 (5 bases). V gave up 7 bases and J gave up 0 bases, with 10 bases separating them. The CDR3 contains 14 residues. Germline V CDR1 and CDR2: SNHLY, FYNNEI. The DNA for the CDR3 is TGTGCCAGCAAGGGACGGAATAGCAATCAGCCCCAGCATTTT. Translation: CASKGRNSNQPQHF.

A remark on this clone: Different DNA sequences within this sample yield the same CDR3. The gene calls are TRBV5-1 and TRBJ2-5; no clear D gene. In germline, CDR1 is SGHRS, CDR2 YFSETQ. The V and J ends lost 0 bases and 3 bases respectively, with 9 bases between them. This CDR3 spans 14 amino acids. CDR3 loop: CASSLETGEETQYF. In DNA, the CDR3 is TGCGCCAGCAGCTTGGAGACGGGTGAAGAGACCCAGTACTTC.

The V call is TRBV15, the J call TRBJ2-1, with D perhaps matching TRBD2 (6 bases). The CDR3 is made up of 18 amino acids. The V gene's germline CDR1 is LNHNV and CDR2 YYDKDF (reference sequence). The V end was cut by 0 bases, the J end by 7 bases, with 22 bases between. The CDR3 reads CATSRDRGTPEGKNEQFF. The DNA for the CDR3 is TGTGCCACCAGCAGAGATCGAGGGACTCCGGAAGGAAAGAATGAGCAGTTCTTC.

This clone was counted a single time. The V gene is TRBV5-6, the J gene TRBJ1-2; TRBD1 is a possible D gene (6 bases). Trimming left V 7 bases short and J 3 bases short, with 16 bases between. Germline V gives CDR1 SGHDT, CDR2 YYEEEE. The CDR3 is 14 residues long. The CDR3 DNA follows: TGTGCCAGCGGCTACACAGGGACCGACTATGGCTACACCTTC. Protein: CASGYTGTDYGYTF.

The chain combines TRBV15 with TRBJ2-5; 7 bases align to TRBD2. In germline, CDR1 is LNHNV, CDR2 YYDKDF (reference sequence). CDR3 size: 15 residues. V trimming: 0 bases; J trimming: 5 bases; junction bases outside the gene matches: 6. The CDR3 spells CATSRDPSGRETQYF. The DNA for the CDR3 is TGTGCCACCAGCAGAGATCCTAGCGGTCGTGAGACCCAGTACTTC.

This clone was detected only once. V gene TRBV7-9 combines with J gene TRBJ2-3, with a weak D call TRBD1 (6 bases). There are 15 residues in the CDR3. Per germline, CDR1 SEHNR and CDR2 FQNEAQ (reference sequence). Deletions cut 1 base from V and 2 bases from J, with 10 bases between. CDR3 loop: CASSLGRTDTDTQYF. The CDR3 region has the DNA TGTGCCAGCAGCTTAGGCAGGACAGACACAGATACGCAGTATTTT.

The chain recombines TRBV5-6 with TRBJ2-1, with no clear D. The CDR3 is made up of 14 amino acids. V was cut by 0 bases and J by 7 bases, with 11 bases left in between. Germline loops: CDR1 SGHDT, CDR2 YYEEEE. The CDR3 DNA sequence: TGTGCCAGCAGCTTGGCCGGACCCCCTAATGAGCAGTTCTTC. It encodes CASSLAGPPNEQFF.

V is TRBV7-3 and J is TRBJ2-3; D gene uncertain. The CDR3 is 14 amino acids. In germline, CDR1 is SGHTA, CDR2 FQGTGA. V was cut by 2 bases and J by 5 bases, with 11 bases left in between. This chain's CDR3 is CASSLGLGKDTQYF. In DNA form, the CDR3 reads TGTGCCAGCAGCTTAGGTCTAGGGAAAGATACGCAGTATTTT. Drawing the rest from reference TRBV7-3 and TRBJ2-3, the complete variable domain is GAGVSQTPSNKVTEKGKYVELRCDPISGHTALYWYRQSLGQGPEFLIYFQGTGAADDSGLPNDRFFAVRPEGSVSTLKIQRTERGDSAVYLCASSLGLGKDTQYFGPGTRLTVL.

The CDR3 here is CASSLGGGETQYF. DNA of the CDR3: TGTGCCAGCAGCTTGGGGGGAGGAGAGACCCAGTACTTC. V usage is TRBV7-9 and J usage is TRBJ2-5, with a tentative D call TRBD2 (6 bases). CDR1 and CDR2 from the germline V gene are SEHNR and FQNEAQ (reference sequence). CDR3 size: 13 residues. With 3 bases removed from V and 4 bases from J, the gap between germline ends came to 9 bases.

This chain connects TRBV10-2 to TRBJ2-7; the D gene is possibly TRBD1 (6 bases). The CDR3 has 12 amino acids. In germline, CDR1 is WSHSY, CDR2 SAAADI. CDR3 amino acids: CGPAQGIHEQYF. The CDR3 coding sequence is TGCGGCCCCGCCCAGGGGATTCACGAGCAGTACTTC.